These T cell receptor beta chains were read from a single sample in a study of shared T cell receptors in the human thymus. Clones were sequenced by immunoSEQ multiplex PCR, and TCRdb holds only the in-frame ones, with some missing. The sample lists roughly 700,000 clones, approximately 88% occurring once. The same sample was also used in a study of human thymus T cells.

Sequencing was done on a sample of thymocytes. These receptors all come from a boy in the first two years of life with a congenital heart defect. Both conserved end residues are part of each CDR3. D genes are given only for firm matches. Clone sizes are given selectively: once, few, many, or a class where the clone is expanded.

>.|TRBV4-3|TRBJ2-2|.
TGCGCCAGCAGCCCGGAGTCGGTCGGGCGGGGCCCGGCCGGGGAGCTGTTTTTT
CASSPESVGRGPAGELFF
>.|TRBV6-1|TRBJ1-1|.
TGTGCCAGCAGTGTGCCGGGGGAGTCACCAGGGCCGAACACTGAAGCTTTCTTT
CASSVPGESPGPNTEAFF
>.|TRBV5-5|TRBJ2-1|TRBD2
TGTGCCAGCAGCTTGAGACTAGCGGGGCACAATGAGCAGTTCTTC
CASSLRLAGHNEQFF
>.|TRBV5-6|TRBJ1-1|.
TGTGCCAGCAGCTACGACAGACTGAACACTGAAGCTTTCTTT
CASSYDRLNTEAFF
>.|TRBV11-2|TRBJ2-1|TRBD2
TGTGCCAGCGCCGTCCCCCGGACTAGCGGGAGGGATAGGGCTAATGAGCAGTTCTTC
CASAVPRTSGRDRANEQFF
>.|TRBV27|TRBJ2-5|.
TGTGCTCATATGGGGGCAGTCCAAGAGACCCAGTACTTC
CAHMGAVQETQYF
>once|TRBV25-1|TRBJ2-2|TRBD1
TGTGCCAGCAGCCCGGGACAGGGGGCGAGCGGGGAGCTGTTTTTT
CASSPGQGASGELFF
>.|TRBV5-4|TRBJ2-7|.
TGTGCCAGCAGCTTGGGTCGGGACTACGAGCAGTACTTC
CASSLGRDYEQYF
>.|TRBV4-2|TRBJ2-5|.
TGTGCCAGCAGCCCCCCGCCGGGAGAGACCCAGTACTTC
CASSPPPGETQYF
>few|TRBV28|TRBJ2-7|TRBD1
TGTGCCAGCACGAGCCGGGACAGGGAAACCTACGAGCAGTACTTC
CASTSRDRETYEQYF
>.|TRBV6-1|TRBJ2-1|.
TGTGCCAGCAGTCCCAGGGGTCAGGGTTACAATGAGCAGTTCTTC
CASSPRGQGYNEQFF
>.|TRBV5-1|TRBJ2-7|.
TGCGCCAGCAGCTCGGAGCGGCAATTCTCCTACGAGCAGTACTTC
CASSSERQFSYEQYF
>few|TRBV7-6|TRBJ1-4|.
TGTGCCAGCAGCTTAGGCGGGAACTCAACTAATGAAAAACTGTTTTTT
CASSLGGNSTNEKLFF
>few|TRBV25-1|TRBJ1-2|.
TGTGCCAGCAGCTCAGGGGCCCTTGGCTACACCTTC
CASSSGALGYTF
>once|TRBV28|TRBJ2-5|TRBD2
TGTGCCAGCAGTTTATCCCGAGTGAGCGGGACTTACCAAGAGACCCAGTACTTC
CASSLSRVSGTYQETQYF
>.|TRBV18|TRBJ1-1|TRBD1
TGTGCCAGCTCACGGAGGACAGGGCGAAAGACTGAAGCTTTCTTT
CASSRRTGRKTEAFF
>.|TRBV2|TRBJ2-7|.
TGTGCCAGCAGTGGGGCGATACAGGGTCTCGAGTCCTACGAGCAGTACTTC
CASSGAIQGLESYEQYF
>.|TRBV30|TRBJ2-7|.
TGTGCCTGGGCCGGGGGACAGAGAAGTTCGTACGAGCAGTACTTC
CAWAGGQRSSYEQYF
>.|TRBV28|TRBJ2-7|TRBD1
TGTGCCAGCTTGAGGGACAGGAGGTACGAGCAGTACTTC
CASLRDRRYEQYF
>.|TRBV6-5|TRBJ1-2|.
TGTGCCAGCAGTTACTCACAGGGTGGTGGTGGCTACACCTTC
CASSYSQGGGGYTF
>.|TRBV5-4|TRBJ2-7|.
TGTGCCAGCAGCTTGGGGGGCGGTACCTCCTACGAGCAGTACTTC
CASSLGGGTSYEQYF
>.|TRBV14|TRBJ2-7|TRBD1
TGTGCCAGCAGCTCCCGGGACAGTCCCTACTACGAGCAGTACTTC
CASSSRDSPYYEQYF
>.|TRBV6-6|TRBJ1-1|.
TGTGCCAGCACCGAGGGAGGGGGACAACTCAACACTGAAGCTTTCTTT
CASTEGGGQLNTEAFF
>.|TRBV6-1|TRBJ1-2|TRBD1
TGTGCCAGCAGTGAAGGGACTTCCCCACAGGGGAGGATTTGTTACACCTTC
CASSEGTSPQGRICYTF
>.|TRBV9|TRBJ1-2|.
TGTGCCAGCAGCACCCGAACGGGGGGCGACATCTATGGCTACACCTTC
CASSTRTGGDIYGYTF
>.|TRBV29-1|TRBJ2-6|.
TGCAGCGTTTCAAGCGGCTCTGGGGCCAACGTCCTGACTTTC
CSVSSGSGANVLTF
>.|TRBV19|TRBJ1-2|TRBD1
TGTGCCAGTAGTTTAGGACAGGGAGGATATGGCTACACCTTC
CASSLGQGGYGYTF
>.|TRBV2|TRBJ2-7|.
TGTGCCAGCAGCCCTTACTACGAGCAGTACTTC
CASSPYYEQYF
>.|TRBV4-2|TRBJ2-1|TRBD2
TGTGCCAGCAGCCAAGAAAGGACTAGCGGGAGCTCCTACAATGAGCAGTTCTTC
CASSQERTSGSSYNEQFF
>.|TRBV11-2|TRBJ2-7|.
TGTGCCAGCAGCCCTCGGACTTTAACTTACGAGCAGTACTTC
CASSPRTLTYEQYF
>.|TRBV5-1|TRBJ2-5|TRBD2
TGCGCCAGCAGCTCCGGGGGGGAAGAGACCCAGTACTTC
CASSSGGEETQYF
>once|TRBV20-1|TRBJ2-5|.
TGCAGTGCTAAGACAAAGACCCAGTACTTC
CSAKTKTQYF
>.|TRBV7-9|TRBJ2-7|.
TGTGCCAGCAGCTTTACTTGGGGCGAGGAGGAGCAGTACTTC
CASSFTWGEEEQYF
>.|TRBV4-2|TRBJ1-3|TRBD1
TGTGCCAGCAGCCAAGACGGGACAGGGGGCCACACCATATATTTT
CASSQDGTGGHTIYF